A selection of T cell receptor beta chains follows, all from one sample in a study of beta chain features in type 1 diabetes. TCRdb keeps only in-frame clones here, not all; method: immunoSEQ multiplex PCR. The sample records some 250,000 clones, around 14% being singletons. Sequenced: naive CD4+ T cells from blood. The receptors were sampled from a young man with type 1 diabetes. Each CDR3 is given with its conserved first and last residue. A D gene is named only where the DNA matches it firmly.

TRBJ2-2 TRBD2 TRBV9 CASSQSGANTGELFF
TRBJ1-4 . TRBV6-6 CASSTTATNEKLFF
TRBJ2-7 TRBD2 TRBV6-5 CATSPTGLAAYEQYF
TRBJ1-1 . TRBV4-1 CASSQPGGDINTEAFF
TRBJ2-6 . TRBV5-8 CASSPQGYGANVLTF
TRBJ2-7 TRBD2 TRBV7-2 CASGGLAGGSEQYF
TRBJ2-1 . TRBV5-5 CASSLGGISNEQFF
TRBJ1-5 . TRBV5-1 CASSTTGDPGQPQHF
TRBJ2-1 TRBD2 TRBV13 CASSFGLAGVLEQFF
TRBJ1-3 TRBD1 TRBV30 CAWSVGTGSGNTIYF
TRBJ2-7 . TRBV6-5 CASSYSRYNYEQYF
TRBJ2-3 . TRBV11-3 CASSLSEPTDTQYF
TRBJ1-2 TRBD1 TRBV5-6 CASSGQGAGYTF
TRBJ1-5 TRBD1 TRBV15 CATSRDRGYSNQPQHF
TRBJ1-5 TRBD1 TRBV19 CASRRQGGQPQHF
TRBJ2-3 TRBD2 TRBV15 CATSPRGAADTQYF
TRBJ2-3 . TRBV6-5 CARPNTQYF
TRBJ2-1 TRBD2 TRBV11-3 CASSSGLAAYNEQFF